This T cell receptor beta chain is from a study of metastatic and nonmetastatic thyroid tumors. Turning to the study itself: The comparison covered peripheral blood and tumor or nodule tissue in malignant and benign thyroid patients.

The CDR3 covers 18 residues. V trimming: 2 bases; J trimming: 0 bases; junction bases outside the gene matches: 5. The V gene's germline CDR1 is MDHEN and CDR2 SYDVKM. Original methodology: A classifier of distant metastasis in papillary thyroid cancer was built from CDR3 differences (across clinicopathological groups). TCRdb recomputed clones from the PCR reads via MiXCR. TCRdb's processing, not the authors', yielded these V and J calls. The sample yields 45,000 to 55,000 clones, about 22% seen once. Findings and limits, study-wide: The reported finding was significantly higher TCR beta diversity in malignant thyroid tumors relative to benign nodules, in blood and tumor.

This clone was seen many times. What it recognizes is unknown. All patients were treatment-naive before thyroid surgery. V is TRBV28 and J is TRBJ2-3, with 13 nucleotides matching TRBD2. The receptor was derived from a male donor with papillary thyroid cancer or a benign thyroid nodule (not recorded which). Some clones in this sample may be carry-over from other donors' samples. Sequencing was done on a sample of blood. The CDR3 is CASSLTSGRAPSTDTQYF. The CDR3 coding sequence is TGTGCCAGCAGTTTAACTAGCGGGAGGGCCCCTAGCACAGATACGCAGTATTTT. Full variable domain (remainder filled in from reference TRBV28 and TRBJ2-3): DVKVTQSSRYLVKRTGEKVFLECVQDMDHENMFWYRQDPGLGLRLIYFSYDVKMKEKGDIPEGYSVSREKKERFSLILESASTNQTSMYLCASSLTSGRAPSTDTQYFGPGTRLTVL.